This TCR beta chain appears in the sequencing data of a study of blood T cell repertoires in COVID-19. As for the study in general: The United States, Italy and Spain supplied acute and convalescent COVID-19 samples. The analysed material was cDNA or gDNA that came from T cells, B-cell-depleted T cells, or PBMCs.

CDR3 length: 15 amino acids. V gave up 0 bases and J gave up 9 bases, with 13 bases separating them. The germline CDR1 and CDR2 sequences are SGHRS and YFSETQ. While infection was still active, Seattle patients were enrolled and then followed longitudinally. This clone showed up just once. In the authors' workflow: How many nucleated cells were present was estimated from reference gene primer amplification. Only in-frame clones appear in the TCRdb table, and some are missing; sequencing was by immunoSEQ multiplex PCR. V, J and clone size were drawn from that table, and D and trimming were deduced from the DNA. The sample has over 100,000 clones, roughly nine tenths seen once.

Material for sequencing was peripheral blood. This sequence originates from a woman aged 70-85 years with COVID-19, enrolled during active disease. The V gene is TRBV5-1, the J gene TRBJ1-6; D is possibly TRBD1 (5 bases). This CDR3 reads CASSLGQPDASPLHF. CDR3 bases: TGCGCCAGCAGCTTGGGACAGCCAGACGCTTCACCCCTCCACTTT.